This T cell receptor (beta chain) was sequenced for a study of CD8 T cells in Susac syndrome. The CDR3 sequence is 14 residues long. Germline CDR1 is LNHDA and CDR2 is SQIVND (reference sequence). The germline V and J ends were trimmed by 7 bases and 3 bases, with 15 bases remaining between them. RNA, at about 0.45 to 1 ug, was reverse transcribed with random hexamers. TCRdb fed the immunoSEQ multiplex PCR reads into MiXCR, producing one record per CDR3 protein. The repertoire holds 100,000 to 150,000 distinct CDR3 sequences, with about 94% as singletons. The CD8+ and CD4+ T cells were isolated magnetically using a negative isolation approach, whereas the TEMRA cells were enriched by FACS.

Sequenced sample: CD8+ T cells from PBMCs. This sequence originates from a human donor with Susac syndrome. The gene calls are TRBV19 and TRBJ1-1, with D tentatively TRBD1 (5 bases). CDR3 sequence (DNA): TGTGCCAGTACCATTATCCCGGGGGACACTGAAGCTTTCTTT. Translation: CASTIIPGDTEAFF.